A single sample is the source of the 4 T cell receptor beta chains below, sequenced in a study of metastatic and nonmetastatic thyroid tumors. MiXCR was used by TCRdb to re-call the PCR reads. The repertoire includes about 39,000 clones, 15% to 20% of them detected once, and about 18% sits in the top ten. No treatment had been given to any patient before thyroid surgery. Material: blood. The receptors shown here come from a female donor with papillary thyroid cancer or a benign thyroid nodule (not recorded which). Some clones in this sample may be carry-over from other donors' samples.

This clone appeared many times. The V call is TRBV7-2, the J call TRBJ1-2; 7 bases map to TRBD1. CDR1 is SGHTA, CDR2 FQGNSA, per germline. The CDR3 has 15 residues. The V gene end was trimmed by 3 bases and the J gene end by 5 bases; junction bases not matched to a gene: 9. CDR3 DNA: TGTGCCAGCAGCTTCGGACAGGCCTATATTTATGGCTACACCTTC. Translating gives CASSFGQAYIYGYTF.

Many counts were recorded for this clone. V usage is TRBV11-1 and J usage is TRBJ2-2, with 7 positions matching TRBD1. V gave up 2 bases and J gave up 1 base; unmatched junction bases: 10. Germline CDR1 is SGHAT and CDR2 is FQDESV (reference sequence). This CDR3 is built from 18 residues. The CDR3 reads CASSLTGATLGNTGELFF. CDR3 DNA sequence: TGTGCCAGCAGCTTAACAGGGGCGACCTTAGGGAACACCGGGGAGCTGTTTTTT.

This clone was observed a handful of times. The chain links TRBV2 to TRBJ1-6; tentatively, D is TRBD1 (5 bases). The V end lost 3 bases, the J end lost 7 bases, and 7 bases lay between the germline ends. The germline gives CDR1 SNHLY, CDR2 FYNNEI. This CDR3 comprises 13 residues. CDR3 amino acids: CASSDQGNSPLHF. In DNA form, the CDR3 reads TGTGCCAGCAGTGATCAGGGAAATTCACCCCTCCACTTT.

This clone was recorded a few times. CDR3 sequence: CASSWWCEQYF. In DNA, the CDR3 is TGTGCCAGCAGTTGGTGGTGCGAGCAGTACTTC. The chain carries TRBV6-2 or TRBV6-3 and TRBJ2-7; D is uncertain. Germline assignment: CDR1 MNHEY and CDR2 SVGEGT. This CDR3 is built from 11 residues. V was clipped by 4 bases and J by 6 bases, with 7 bases between them.